The clone carrying this T cell receptor (beta chain) has just a few counts. Compared with germline, one end of the junction differs, possibly owing to a read error. This entry is derived from a study of blood T cell repertoires in COVID-19. Study summary: Donors in the United States, Italy and Spain gave samples during acute or convalescent COVID-19. In each case, the material was cDNA or gDNA derived from T cells, B-cell-depleted T cells, or PBMCs.

Per the study methods: For nucleated cells, counts were estimated from reference gene primer amplification. Only in-frame clones appear in the TCRdb table, and some are missing; sequencing was by immunoSEQ multiplex PCR. The V and J calls and the clone size are those of that table, but D and trimming were determined from the DNA. The repertoire includes about 60,000 clones, about four fifths of them detected once, and about 25% sits in the top ten. The CDR3 spans 15 residues. CDR1 and CDR2 (germline): SSHAT, FNYEAQ (reference sequence). The rearrangement links TRBV7-7 to TRBJ2-1, with TRBD2 identical over 12 bases. This sequence was found in a human donor in a cohort sampled during active COVID-19. What was sequenced was peripheral blood. The CDR3 loop is CASSPLAGGRNEQFF. In nucleotides, the CDR3 is TGTGCTAGCAGCCCCCTAGCGGGGGGGCGCAATGAGCAGTTCTTC.